This T cell receptor (beta chain) was found in a study of CD8+ T cells in alopecia areata (dated by TCRdb to 2017 to 2018). Regarding the research as a whole: The treated patients, all with moderate-to-severe alopecia areata, were enrolled in an open-label pilot trial of oral tofacitinib given at 5 to 10 mg twice daily. Tofacitinib was administered for 6 to 18 months, and 6 months of follow-up off drug were then conducted to assess delayed response and recurrence. The study used high-throughput TCRbeta sequencing to examine T cell clonal expansion in alopecia areata, in both the C3H/HeJ mouse model and human patients. Human TCRbeta sequencing covered scalp tissue and sorted CD4+ and CD8+ peripheral blood T cells from patchy and totalis/universalis alopecia areata patients and healthy controls. Biopsies were taken from tofacitinib-treated patients at baseline and at 4 and 24 weeks of treatment, and a later scalp biopsy was taken in several of the tofacitinib-treated patients. Scalp clonality was compared among normal scalp (n=4), patchy alopecia areata scalp (n=8), and alopecia totalis/universalis scalp (n=8). The RNA source kit depended on sample type: the PAXgene miRNA kit for fixed scalp, the miRNeasy kit for PBMCs, and the RNeasy kit for mouse skin. TCRbeta CDR3 regions were amplified by immunoSEQ multiplex PCR using 35 Vbeta forward and 13 Jbeta reverse primers. General findings and caveats noted by the study authors: Compared with mice, TCR sequences shared between patients were less clear, possibly partly because of HLA diversity across the patient population. Compared with normal scalp, lesional scalp had higher clonality and more expanded CD8+ clones, particularly in alopecia totalis/universalis, a pattern that suggests antigenic drive. Unlike mouse skin, where gammadelta T cells dominate, normal human skin contains resident alphabeta T cells that get sequenced too, which complicates analysis of the scalp TCR repertoire.

A word on this clone: There is no known antigen for this receptor. No qualities accompany the bases; no much larger clone lies one base away.

The time point label corresponds to: baseline before oral tofacitinib. From alopecia areata patients, peripheral blood was collected along with lesional scalp punch biopsies. PBMCs were isolated by density centrifugation and stained for CD3, CD4 and CD8, and CD4+ and CD8+ T cells were sorted on a FACSAria. The library was built by means of the immunoSEQ multiplex PCR assay. RNA was extracted from all samples and reverse transcribed into cDNA as template for TCR sequencing. First-strand cDNA was synthesized using SuperScript III with a 2:1 mix of oligo-dT and random hexamers. A synthetic immune receptor repertoire was used to gauge amplification bias, and whatever bias remained was removed computationally. The original methods were these. Raw reads were preprocessed for error removal, and CDR3 was defined according to IMGT conventions as running from the conserved cysteine to phenylalanine. Clonality was calculated as 1 minus Shannon entropy normalized by log2 of the number of productive unique TCRs. Whether each scalp clone was CD4 or CD8 was inferred by checking scalp TCRbeta sequences against the CD4 and CD8 repertoires from sorted blood. TCRdb re-hosts the immuneACCESS table, in-frame sequences only. Its copies lack some clones; in the studies checked, an unresolved V gene accounts for under half of them, and the cause for the rest is not known. V and J calls and clone size come straight from that table; D and trimming were deduced from the DNA. The sample table contains approximately 180,000 clones; only one count was recorded for 63% of them. Of the sample, about 1.7% falls within the top ten clones.

The germline V gene gives CDR1 as SGDLS and CDR2 as YYNGEE. The CDR3 measures 16 amino acids from cysteine to phenylalanine. Left in the record is the CDR3 DNA by itself, 48 bases read in frame from the first base. Here V drops 0 bases and J drops 1 base, and the junction holds 4 bases not matched to any gene. The chain is made from TRBV9 and TRBJ2-3, and TRBD2 aligns with 8 junction nucleotides. Sample: CD4+ T cells sorted from blood, taken at week 0. This TCR was sampled from a human donor with alopecia areata. In nucleotide form, the sequence is TGTGCCAGCAGCGTAGGCGCTAGCGGGCGCACAGATACGCAGTATTTT. It codes for CASSVGASGRTDTQYF.